These 21 T cell receptor beta chains were sequenced from one sample in a study of T cell changes during pregnancy in multiple sclerosis. TCRdb keeps only in-frame clones here, not all; method: immunoSEQ multiplex PCR. This sample has about 68,000 clones; approximately 90% occur once, and the top ten carry roughly 1.5%. Sequencing used peripheral blood, obtained in the third trimester of pregnancy. The receptors stem from a female donor with multiple sclerosis, enrolled in a pregnancy study.

The chain recombines TRBV4-2 with TRBJ1-1, with a tentative D call TRBD1 (5 bases). This CDR3 contains 16 residues. Germline loops: CDR1 LGHNA, CDR2 YNFKEQ. V dropped 0 bases and J dropped 4 bases, with 15 bases sitting between them. The CDR3 is CASSQDIGGLGTEAFF. CDR3 DNA: TGTGCCAGCAGCCAAGATATTGGGGGACTCGGCACTGAAGCTTTCTTT.

In DNA form, the CDR3 reads TGTGCCAGTAGTATAGATAGCCTAGCGGCCGGGGAGCTGTTTTTT. Translation: CASSIDSLAAGELFF. The V and J genes are TRBV19 and TRBJ2-2; TRBD2 aligns across 7 bases. The CDR3 is 15 amino acids. The ends lost 0 bases at V and 6 bases at J; junction bases unmatched: 4. Germline V gene data show CDR1 as LNHDA and CDR2 as SQIVND (reference sequence).

This clone was counted a single time. An end of the junction differs from the germline gene, which may be a read error. V and J are TRBV6-1 and TRBJ2-7, with D possibly TRBD2 on 6 matching bases. CDR1 MNHNS and CDR2 SASEGT come from the germline V gene. The length of the CDR3 is 11 residues. CDR3 sequence (DNA): TGCATAAATAGGAGGGTTAATGAGCAGTACTTC. Encoded protein: CINRRVNEQYF.

The chain recombines TRBV19 with TRBJ1-5; D is possibly TRBD1 (5 bases). This CDR3 has 14 residues. Trimming took 3 bases from V and 4 from J, leaving 10 bases between them. The germline V gene encodes CDR1 LNHDA and CDR2 SQIVND (reference sequence). CDR3 amino acids: CASSIRVGNQPQHF. The CDR3 DNA reads as TGTGCCAGTAGTATCAGGGTGGGAAATCAGCCCCAGCATTTT.

V gene TRBV19 combines with J gene TRBJ1-1, with D maybe TRBD1 (5 bases). Trimming pared 8 bases from V and 8 bases from J, leaving 21 bases between. CDR1 LNHDA and CDR2 SQIVND come from the germline V gene (reference sequence). The CDR3 covers 14 residues. The DNA of the CDR3 is TGTGCCAGTGGGGACCCAGGTTGGGGGGAAGAAGCTTTCTTT. As protein: CASGDPGWGEEAFF.

The gene calls are TRBV7-9 and TRBJ2-1; 11 nucleotides agree with TRBD2. The CDR3 totals 18 residues. With V trimmed by 1 base and J by 4 bases, 9 bases remained unmatched. Germline CDR1 reads SEHNR; CDR2 reads FQNEAQ (reference sequence). CDR3 amino acids: CASSLVVLAGGVYNEQFF. The CDR3 DNA reads as TGTGCCAGCAGCTTAGTCGTGCTAGCGGGAGGTGTGTACAATGAGCAGTTCTTC.

This sequence joins TRBV7-9 and TRBJ1-2; D perhaps matches TRBD1 (6 bases). The CDR3 contains 15 residues. The V gene's germline CDR1 is SEHNR and CDR2 FQNEAQ (reference sequence). Trimming took 5 bases from V and 2 from J, leaving 15 bases between them. The CDR3 sequence: CASSLTGWGNYGYTF. CDR3 nucleotides: TGTGCCAGCAGCCTAACAGGGTGGGGGAACTATGGCTACACCTTC.

This chain uses TRBV2 with TRBJ1-1, with D perhaps TRBD1 (5 bases). Deletions cut 7 bases from V and 4 bases from J, with 16 bases between. Germline CDR1 SNHLY, CDR2 FYNNEI. This CDR3 region has 14 residues. The CDR3 loop is CASTKTAILTEAFF. The CDR3 DNA is TGTGCCAGCACAAAGACAGCGATACTCACTGAAGCTTTCTTT.

The rearrangement uses TRBV7-9 and TRBJ2-3, with TRBD1 matching over 7 bases. V shed 5 bases, J shed 0 bases, and the junction held 5 bases outside the gene matches. The CDR3 is 15 amino acids. The germline CDR1 and CDR2 sequences are SEHNR and FQNEAQ (reference sequence). The CDR3 region is CASSPTGISTDTQYF. The CDR3 coding sequence is TGTGCCAGCAGCCCGACAGGGATTAGCACAGATACGCAGTATTTT.

The J gene is TRBJ2-5, the V gene TRBV6-9; TRBD2 agrees at 8 bases. The germline V gene has CDR1 MNHGY and CDR2 SVAAGI. The CDR3 is 14 amino acids. V shed 2 bases and J 5 bases; nucleotides not matched to a gene: 4. CDR3 sequence: CASSYAGGEETQYF. DNA of the CDR3: TGTGCCAGCAGTTATGCGGGGGGCGAGGAGACCCAGTACTTC.

The CDR3 bases are TGCAGCGCGGGGGGAGGCCAGATCCAGGAGACCCAGTACTTC. Translating it yields CSAGGGQIQETQYF. This chain joins TRBV29-1 and TRBJ2-5; 7 positions match TRBD2. The germline V gene has CDR1 SQVTM and CDR2 ANQGSEA. The CDR3 totals 14 residues. With V trimmed by 7 bases and J by 5 bases, 13 bases remained unmatched.

This clone came up once. The chain has TRBV21-1 and TRBJ2-2; the D call TRBD1 from the table was never checked on the DNA. TRBV21-1 is flagged as a pseudogene. CDR3 size: 16 residues. CDR3 in DNA: TGTGCCAGCGGACACCGGGACAACGAGGTAACCGGGGAGCTGTTTTTT. Translation: CASGHRDNEVTGELFF.

The V call is TRBV19, the J call TRBJ1-2; tentatively, D is TRBD1 (6 bases). The CDR3 has 14 amino acids. Trimming took 10 bases from V and 8 from J, leaving 23 bases between them. CDR1 and CDR2 from the germline V gene are LNHDA and SQIVND (reference sequence). This CDR3 is CATLSNRPQGGYTF. The CDR3, as DNA: TGTGCCACTCTATCAAATAGGCCTCAGGGGGGCTACACCTTC. The full variable domain, completed using reference TRBV19 and TRBJ1-2, is DGGITQSPKYLFRKEGQNVTLSCEQNLNHDAMYWYRQDPGQGLRLIYYSQIVNDFQKGDIAEGYSVSREKKESFPLTVTSAQKNPTAFYLCATLSNRPQGGYTFGSGTRLTVV.

This chain uses TRBV6-6 with TRBJ2-3; no reliable D call. This CDR3 has 13 residues. V lost 0 bases to trimming and J lost 7 bases, with 8 bases between them. Germline-derived CDR1 and CDR2 are MNHNY and SVGAGI (reference sequence). CDR3 sequence: CASSYSSSYTQYF. CDR3 DNA sequence: TGTGCCAGCAGTTACTCTTCGTCGTATACGCAGTATTTT.

This rearrangement joins TRBV7-3 to TRBJ2-3; 9 bases are shared with TRBD2. The germline V gene encodes CDR1 SGHTA and CDR2 FQGTGA. The CDR3 has 15 amino acids. V shed 3 bases, J shed 0 bases, and the junction held 1 base outside the gene matches. The DNA of the CDR3 is TGTGCCAGCAGCTTTAGCGGGGGAAGCACAGATACGCAGTATTTT. Amino acid sequence: CASSFSGGSTDTQYF.

This clone was counted once. Written as DNA, the CDR3 is TGCGCCAGCAGACTAGCGGGACCCTACGAGCAGTACTTC. Protein: CASRLAGPYEQYF. This chain connects TRBV5-1 to TRBJ2-7, with 10 bases aligning to TRBD2. J was trimmed by 2 bases and V by 5 bases; bases with no gene match: 1. Looked up from germline, CDR1 is SGHRS and CDR2 is YFSETQ. This CDR3 is built from 13 residues.

This sequence joins TRBV4-2 and TRBJ1-2; 7 bases are shared with TRBD1. Germline lookup yields CDR1 LGHNA and CDR2 YNFKEQ. V was pared by 4 bases and J by 3 bases, with 8 bases of the junction left unmatched. This CDR3 spans 15 amino acids. This chain's CDR3 is CASSLLTGPDYGYTF. In nucleotides, the CDR3 is TGTGCCAGCAGCCTCTTGACAGGGCCGGACTATGGCTACACCTTC.

V and J are TRBV10-2 and TRBJ2-1, with 9 bases that match TRBD2. From germline, CDR1 is WSHSY and CDR2 SAAADI. The CDR3 runs to 17 residues. V was pared by 1 base and J by 2 bases, with 6 bases of the junction left unmatched. The CDR3 sequence: CASSEYASGATYNEQFF. Here the CDR3 DNA reads TGCGCCAGCAGTGAGTATGCTAGCGGGGCTACCTACAATGAGCAGTTCTTC.

A few counts support this clone. The chain has TRBV2 and TRBJ2-7; 9 nucleotides agree with TRBD2. V shed 1 base, J shed 5 bases, and the junction held 9 bases outside the gene matches. There are 16 residues in the CDR3. The V gene's germline CDR1 is SNHLY and CDR2 FYNNEI. The CDR3 DNA reads TGTGCCAGCAGTGAAGGGTGGGCTAGCGGGACGAACGAGCAGTACTTC. It codes for CASSEGWASGTNEQYF.

This chain uses TRBV6-4 with TRBJ1-1; D possibly corresponds to TRBD1 (5 bases). This CDR3 region has 16 residues. V dropped 3 bases and J dropped 4 bases, with 18 bases sitting between them. Germline V gives CDR1 MRHNA, CDR2 SNTAGT. The CDR3 loop is CASSEAPGDGATEAFF. The CDR3 DNA follows: TGTGCCAGCAGTGAGGCACCGGGGGACGGGGCCACTGAAGCTTTCTTT.

The chain is built from TRBV19 and TRBJ1-2; a possible D gene is TRBD1 (6 bases). The CDR3 consists of 13 residues. The germline V gene has CDR1 LNHDA and CDR2 SQIVND (reference sequence). V dropped 6 bases and J dropped 7 bases, with 15 bases sitting between them. The CDR3: CASSNQGLGGYTF. In nucleotides, the CDR3 is TGTGCCAGTAGCAACCAGGGGCTGGGTGGCTACACCTTC.